The 16 T cell receptor beta chains given below trace back to one sample, sequenced in a study of T cells after yellow fever vaccination. MiXCR, run by TCRdb on the 5' RACE reads, gives a single entry per CDR3 protein. The data hold more than 95,000 distinct CDR3 sequences, with around 7.4% observed a single time. The specimen was CD4+ T cells sorted from PBMCs, collected 9 to 10 days after the first yellow fever vaccination. Receptor source: a man in his late teens or twenties who received the YFV17D yellow fever vaccine.

This clonotype has ten or more counts. This chain joins TRBV4-3 and TRBJ2-5; TRBD2 matches 12 bases. The V gene's germline CDR1 is LGHNA and CDR2 YSLEER. The CDR3 covers 17 residues. J was trimmed by 5 bases and V by 0 bases; bases with no gene match: 7. The CDR3 DNA sequence: TGCGCCAGCAGCCAAGATCCTAGCGGGGGGGCCAGGGAGACCCAGTACTTC. This translates into CASSQDPSGGARETQYF.

This clonotype was observed at least ten times. V is TRBV5-1 and J is TRBJ2-7; tentative D call: TRBD1 (6 bases). Germline CDR1 SGHRS, CDR2 YFSETQ. The V gene lost 0 bases and the J gene lost 5 bases, with 18 bases spanning the gap. The CDR3 sequence is 16 residues long. The CDR3 DNA reads as TGCGCCAGCAGCTTGGGACGGGGACAAGTTGGGGACGAGCAGTACTTC. It specifies CASSLGRGQVGDEQYF.

The rearrangement joins TRBV20-1 to TRBJ2-6; 9 bases line up with TRBD1. Germline assignment: CDR1 DFQATT and CDR2 SNEGSKA (reference sequence). The CDR3 spans 16 residues. V lost 6 bases and J lost 2; bases outside the gene matches: 8. CDR3 in amino acids: CSAPGTGTTGANVLTF. The CDR3 DNA is TGCAGTGCGCCCGGGACAGGGACAACTGGGGCCAACGTCCTGACTTTC.

There are a few counts of this clonotype. The chain joins TRBV25-1 to TRBJ2-1; TRBD2 agrees at 11 bases. This CDR3 has 17 amino acids. Trimming at V came to 10 bases and at J to 0 bases, leaving 11 bases not matched to a gene. From germline, CDR1 is MGHDK and CDR2 SYGVNS. CDR3 nucleotide sequence: TGTGCCACCCTAGCGGGGGGTATTCTAAGCTCCTACAATGAGCAGTTCTTC. As protein: CATLAGGILSSYNEQFF. The whole variable domain, filled in from reference TRBV25-1 and TRBJ2-1, reads EADIYQTPRYLVIGTGKKITLECSQTMGHDKMYWYQQDPGMELHLIHYSYGVNSTEKGDLSSESTVSRIRTEHFPLTLESARPSHTSQYLCATLAGGILSSYNEQFFGPGTRLTVL.

This clonotype was seen repeatedly, ten times or more. The chain recombines TRBV28 with TRBJ1-5, with a tentative D call TRBD1 (5 bases). The CDR3 runs to 14 residues. Germline CDR1 is MDHEN and CDR2 is SYDVKM. V was cut by 6 bases and J by 7 bases, with 16 bases left in between. The CDR3 loop reads CASSPGTHGQPQHF. Written as DNA, the CDR3 is TGTGCCAGCAGCCCCGGGACCCACGGGCAGCCCCAGCATTTT.

At least ten counts were recorded for this clonotype. V and J are TRBV5-4 and TRBJ2-5, with a tentative D call TRBD1 (6 bases). The CDR3 covers 14 residues. Trimming shortened V by 5 bases and J by 4 bases, and 15 bases separated the two germline ends. Looked up from germline, CDR1 is SGHNT and CDR2 is YYREEE (reference sequence). The CDR3 DNA is TGTGCCAGCAGTACCCAGGACAGCGGAGAGACCCAGTACTTC. It translates to CASSTQDSGETQYF.

Many counts were recorded for this clonotype. The V call is TRBV7-3, the J call TRBJ2-3, with 8 bases aligning to TRBD2. Trimming cost V 8 bases and J 0 bases; bases outside gene matches: 7. Germline V lookup: CDR1 SGHTA, CDR2 FQGTGA. CDR3 length: 15 residues. CDR3 in DNA: TGTGCCAGCGCGGGACTAGGCTTCAGCACAGATACGCAGTATTTT. It yields the protein CASAGLGFSTDTQYF.

The chain couples TRBV18 to TRBJ2-7; D call uncertain. In germline, CDR1 is KGHSH, CDR2 LQKENI. The CDR3 consists of 15 residues. V lost 1 base, J lost 2 bases, and 12 bases lay in between. The CDR3 DNA reads as TGTGCCAGCTCACCACGACCAGGCTATCCCTACGAGCAGTACTTC. This sequence encodes CASSPRPGYPYEQYF.

In this sample, this clonotype turned up many times. The J gene is TRBJ1-1, the V gene TRBV29-1; D gene uncertain. This CDR3 has 13 amino acids. Germline CDR1 reads SQVTM; CDR2 reads ANQGSEA. Trimming cost V 3 bases and J 0 bases, with 8 bases left between them. The CDR3 sequence: CSVEATVNTEAFF. The CDR3 DNA reads as TGCAGCGTTGAGGCCACAGTGAACACTGAAGCTTTCTTT.

This clonotype was recorded at least ten times. The chain carries TRBV6-5 and TRBJ2-1, with TRBD2 matching over 12 bases. CDR3 length equals 15 residues. Germline V lookup: CDR1 MNHEY, CDR2 SVGAGI. V lost 6 bases to trimming and J lost 5 bases; unmatched junction nucleotides: 5. CDR3 amino acids: CASSLAGGTNNEQFF. CDR3 sequence (DNA): TGTGCCAGCAGCCTAGCGGGGGGGACCAACAATGAGCAGTTCTTC.

This clonotype has a single count. Since a much larger clone is just one base distant, this may be a read error. This CDR3 is CASSSNRSNYGYTF. Here the CDR3 DNA reads TGTGCCAGCAGCTCAAACCGATCTAACTATGGCTACACCTTC. The V gene is TRBV7-9, the J gene TRBJ1-2; D ambiguous. CDR1 SEHNR and CDR2 FQNEAQ come from the germline V gene (reference sequence). The V gene lost 4 bases and the J gene lost 0 bases, with 9 bases spanning the gap. The CDR3 loop spans 14 amino acids.

The table lists this clonotype with many counts. The chain links TRBV18 to TRBJ1-1; the D is unclear. This CDR3 is 13 amino acids long. V lost 3 bases and J lost 1, with 6 bases in between. Per germline, CDR1 KGHSH and CDR2 LQKENI. The CDR3, as DNA: TGTGCCAGCTCACCGGGCGGGAACACTGAAGCTTTCTTT. This codes for CASSPGGNTEAFF. The whole variable domain, remainder taken from reference TRBV18 and TRBJ1-1, is NAGVMQNPRHLVRRRGQEARLRCSPMKGHSHVYWYRQLPEEGLKFMVYLQKENIIDESGMPKERFSAEFPKEGPSILRIQQVVRGDSAAYFCASSPGGNTEAFFGQGTRLTVV.

This clonotype was seen repeatedly, ten times or more. J is TRBJ1-1 and V is TRBV6-6; unclear D gene. CDR1 is MNHNY, CDR2 SVGAGI, per germline (reference sequence). The CDR3 loop spans 11 amino acids. The V end was cut by 6 bases, the J end by 6 bases, with 8 bases between. CDR3 nucleotide sequence: TGTGCCAGCAGGCCCGAAGCTGAAGCTTTCTTT. It is translated as CASRPEAEAFF.

In this sample, this clonotype turned up many times. This CDR3 is CASSQGGGDQPQHF. CDR3 DNA sequence: TGTGCCAGCAGCCAGGGGGGGGGCGATCAGCCCCAGCATTTT. The chain has TRBV3-1 and TRBJ1-5; D perhaps matches TRBD1 (6 bases). This CDR3 is 14 amino acids long. Between the trimmed V and J ends, which lost 3 bases and 5 bases, there was a span of 11 bases. Germline values: CDR1 LGHDT, CDR2 YNNKEL (reference sequence).

This clonotype was counted ten times or more. The chain has TRBV5-5 and TRBJ2-3; 9 nucleotides align to TRBD2. The CDR3 length is 17 residues. Germline V lookup: CDR1 SGHKS, CDR2 YYEKEE (reference sequence). Trimming at V came to 1 base and at J to 1 base, leaving 7 bases not matched to a gene. The DNA of the CDR3 is TGTGCCAGCAGCTTGAATGTTCGGACTAGCGGCACAGATACGCAGTATTTT. This sequence encodes CASSLNVRTSGTDTQYF.

There are many counts of this clonotype. This sequence joins TRBV20-1 and TRBJ2-7, with D tentatively TRBD1 (5 bases). From germline, CDR1 is DFQATT and CDR2 SNEGSKA (reference sequence). V was trimmed by 6 bases and J by 0 bases, leaving 18 bases between them. This CDR3 contains 15 residues. The CDR3 is CSATRRTTFSYEQYF. CDR3 nucleotides: TGCAGTGCGACTCGCAGGACAACATTCTCCTACGAGCAGTACTTC.